This T cell receptor (beta chain) originates from a study of identical twins. Study-wide results and limits: Fewer insertions were carried by abundant cord blood beta clonotypes, but none was seen in memory repertoires.

This clonotype was recorded a few times. Its antigen is as yet unknown. CDR1 DFQATT and CDR2 SNEGSKA come from the germline V gene (reference sequence). The CDR3 is 14 amino acids. Trimming pared 1 base from V and 1 base from J, leaving 7 bases between. MiXCR was run by TCRdb on the 5' RACE reads, yielding one entry per CDR3 protein. The data show around 1.7 million distinct CDR3 sequences, around 29% seen once. This receptor was identified in a newborn girl in good health. The chain joins TRBV20-1 to TRBJ2-2; no firm D call. The sample was cord blood. CDR3: CSARGTVNTGELFF. The CDR3 DNA sequence: TGCAGTGCTAGAGGGACGGTGAACACCGGGGAGCTGTTTTTT.